The 6 T cell receptor beta chains below were found in one sample sequenced in a study of CD8 T cells in Susac syndrome. A quantity of roughly 0.5 to 1 ug RNA underwent reverse transcription using random hexamers. TCRdb used MiXCR to reprocess the immunoSEQ multiplex PCR reads, holding one entry per CDR3 protein. This sample has around 70,000 distinct CDR3 sequences, with about 94% found just once. The sequencing sample was made of CD8+ T cells from PBMCs. Every receptor here comes from a human donor with multiple sclerosis.

The chain uses TRBV4-3 and TRBJ1-1; 8 bases line up with TRBD1. Germline lookup yields CDR1 LGHNA and CDR2 YSLEER. With 4 bases clipped from V and 4 bases from J, the junction kept 5 bases outside the gene matches. The CDR3 covers 14 residues. The CDR3 protein is CASSPGTGLTEAFF. As DNA, the CDR3 is TGCGCCAGCAGCCCCGGGACAGGCCTCACTGAAGCTTTCTTT.

V is TRBV7-9 and J is TRBJ2-5; either TRBD1 or TRBD2 may fit D (5 bases each). Trimming shortened V by 5 bases and J by 4 bases, and 17 bases separated the two germline ends. The germline gives CDR1 SEHNR, CDR2 FQNEAQ (reference sequence). The CDR3 runs 15 residues. As DNA, the CDR3 is TGTGCCAGCAGCGACGGGACGGATGGGATAGAGACCCAGTACTTC. Its translation is CASSDGTDGIETQYF.

The chain links TRBV13 to TRBJ2-7, with 9 bases lining up with TRBD1. The CDR3 is 14 amino acids. Germline CDR1 PRHDT, CDR2 FYEKMQ (reference sequence). With V trimmed by 5 bases and J by 5 bases, 7 bases remained unmatched. The chain's CDR3 is CASSPGQGRDEQYF. The CDR3 region has the DNA TGTGCCAGCAGCCCGGGACAGGGCAGGGACGAGCAGTACTTC.

The J gene is TRBJ2-7, the V gene TRBV27, with 8 bases matching TRBD1. CDR3 length: 15 residues. After removal of 4 bases from V and 1 base from J, the junction contained 6 bases not matched to a gene. CDR1 is MNHEY and CDR2 is SMNVEV in the germline V gene (reference sequence). The CDR3 sequence: CASSSLQGESYEQYF. The DNA of the CDR3 is TGTGCCAGCAGTTCCCTACAGGGGGAGTCCTACGAGCAGTACTTC.

The chain links TRBV27 to TRBJ2-1; D uncertain. The V and J ends lost 5 bases and 10 bases respectively, with 15 bases between them. The CDR3 runs 13 residues. Per germline, CDR1 MNHEY and CDR2 SMNVEV (reference sequence). This CDR3 reads CASSVNPPWEQFF. CDR3 in DNA: TGTGCCAGCAGTGTCAATCCTCCATGGGAGCAGTTCTTC.

V usage is TRBV6-2 or TRBV6-3 and J usage is TRBJ2-7; possible D gene TRBD2, 5 bases. Germline CDR1 reads MNHEY; CDR2 reads SVGEGT. Trimming took off 6 bases at V and 4 bases at J, with 13 bases between the two ends. The length of the CDR3 is 13 residues. In DNA form, the CDR3 reads TGTGCCAGCAGCCTAGCAGGACTGTACGAGCAGTACTTC. This codes for CASSLAGLYEQYF.